This entry lists 14 T cell receptor beta chains sequenced from one sample in a study of blood T cell repertoires in COVID-19. Only in-frame clones appear in the TCRdb table, and some are missing; sequencing was by immunoSEQ multiplex PCR. The sample records roughly 190,000 clones, more than 70% being singletons. Sequencing was performed on peripheral blood. Receptors originate from a woman aged 55 to 70 with acute or convalescent COVID-19.

The chain is built from TRBV7-9 and TRBJ2-3; D perhaps matches TRBD1 (5 bases). This CDR3 has 14 amino acids. Germline lookup yields CDR1 SEHNR and CDR2 FQNEAQ (reference sequence). Deletions cut 3 bases from V and 5 bases from J, with 12 bases between. Here the CDR3 DNA reads TGTGCCAGCAGCTTCGCAGGGATAAGAGATACGCAGTATTTT. Encoded protein: CASSFAGIRDTQYF. Using reference TRBV7-9 and TRBJ2-3 for the parts outside the CDR3, the full variable domain is DTGVSQNPRHKITKRGQNVTFRCDPISEHNRLYWYRQTLGQGPEFLTYFQNEAQLEKSRLLSDRFSAERPKGSFSTLEIQRTEQGDSAMYLCASSFAGIRDTQYFGPGTRLTVL.

This chain uses TRBV7-9 with TRBJ1-5; D might be TRBD1 (5 bases). Germline V gene sequence: CDR1 SEHNR, CDR2 FQNEAQ (reference sequence). Between the trimmed V and J ends, which lost 1 base and 8 bases, there was a span of 9 bases. The CDR3 consists of 13 residues. For the CDR3, the DNA is TGTGCCAGCAGCTTAGGGGGCGCGGAGCCCCAGCATTTT. Its protein is CASSLGGAEPQHF.

This clone was observed a few times. The gene calls are TRBV2 and TRBJ1-2; TRBD1 matches at 8 bases. Trimming cost V 0 bases and J 7 bases; bases outside gene matches: 4. CDR1 and CDR2 from the germline V gene are SNHLY and FYNNEI. The CDR3 is 14 residues long. CDR3 amino acids: CASSEAGTGPGYTF. The DNA of the CDR3 is TGTGCCAGCAGTGAAGCGGGGACAGGCCCTGGCTACACCTTC.

This chain uses TRBV9 with TRBJ1-5; 7 bases map to TRBD1. V gave up 0 bases and J gave up 8 bases; unmatched junction bases: 8. The CDR3 has 15 amino acids. Germline loops: CDR1 SGDLS, CDR2 YYNGEE. CDR3 nucleotides: TGTGCCAGCAGCGTAGCTGGGGACAGTTTGGAGCCCCAGCATTTT. It encodes CASSVAGDSLEPQHF.

The chain carries TRBV2 and TRBJ2-7, with D perhaps matching TRBD1 (7 bases). This CDR3 is built from 15 residues. CDR1 and CDR2 from the germline V gene are SNHLY and FYNNEI. The V end was cut by 6 bases, the J end by 1 base, with 16 bases between. The CDR3 DNA sequence: TGTGCCAGCAGGGCGGGACAGCTTCCGTCCTACGAGCAGTACTTC. It is translated as CASRAGQLPSYEQYF. Full variable domain (missing parts from reference TRBV2 and TRBJ2-7): EPEVTQTPSHQVTQMGQEVILRCVPISNHLYFYWYRQILGQKVEFLVSFYNNEISEKSEIFDDQFSVERPDGSNFTLKIRSTKLEDSAMYFCASRAGQLPSYEQYFGPGTRLTVT.

The chain carries TRBV3-1 (or the pseudogene TRBV3-2) and TRBJ2-7; a weak D match, TRBD2 (6 bases). The V and J ends lost 5 bases and 4 bases respectively, with 12 bases between them. The CDR3 consists of 13 residues. CDR1 and CDR2 (germline): LGHDT, YNNKEL (reference sequence). CDR3 amino acids: CASSSFGGYEQYF. The CDR3, as DNA: TGTGCCAGCAGCTCCTTTGGGGGGTACGAGCAGTACTTC.

The chain combines TRBV2 with TRBJ1-6; 8 bases fit TRBD1. Germline V CDR1 and CDR2: SNHLY, FYNNEI. This CDR3 region has 15 residues. The junction had 9 bases not matched to a gene; V was cut back by 6 bases and J by 8 bases. DNA of the CDR3: TGTGCCAGCAGGATTAGGACAGGGCCCGATTCACCCCTCCACTTT. Amino acids: CASRIRTGPDSPLHF.

This chain connects TRBV14 to TRBJ2-6; weak D call: TRBD2 (6 bases). This CDR3 contains 16 residues. CDR1 and CDR2 from the germline V gene are SGHDN and FVKESK. V lost 1 base and J 4 bases, leaving 11 bases between the germline ends. CDR3 DNA sequence: TGTGCCAGCAGCCAAGGGGCGGGACCCGGGGCCAACGTCCTGACTTTC. Protein sequence: CASSQGAGPGANVLTF.

This clone was found a few times. The chain couples TRBV6-5 to TRBJ2-2; weak D call: TRBD1 (5 bases). The germline V gene encodes CDR1 MNHEY and CDR2 SVGAGI. The CDR3 consists of 13 residues. V shed 10 bases and J shed 2 bases, with 11 bases lying between them. CDR3 sequence: CATQTENTGELFF. The CDR3 nucleotides are TGTGCCACCCAGACAGAAAACACCGGGGAGCTGTTTTTT.

In its sample, this clone was seen once. V usage is TRBV18 and J usage is TRBJ1-3, with TRBD1 as a possible D gene (6 bases). Germline values: CDR1 KGHSH, CDR2 LQKENI. The CDR3 is made up of 16 amino acids. Trimming shortened V by 6 bases and J by 0 bases, and 15 bases separated the two germline ends. The CDR3 DNA sequence: TGTGCCAGCTCCCTGAAAACAGGGAACTCTGGAAACACCATATATTTT. Protein product: CASSLKTGNSGNTIYF. Based on the CDR3 plus reference TRBV18 and TRBJ1-3, the full variable domain is NAGVMQNPRHLVRRRGQEARLRCSPMKGHSHVYWYRQLPEEGLKFMVYLQKENIIDESGMPKERFSAEFPKEGPSILRIQQVVRGDSAAYFCASSLKTGNSGNTIYFGEGSWLTVV.

The chain combines TRBV19 with TRBJ1-5, with TRBD1 identical over 8 bases. The germline V gene encodes CDR1 LNHDA and CDR2 SQIVND (reference sequence). CDR3 length: 15 residues. V was pared by 7 bases and J by 4 bases, with 9 bases of the junction left unmatched. CDR3 residues: CASTADRGYNQPQHF. CDR3 bases: TGTGCCAGTACCGCAGACAGGGGCTATAATCAGCCCCAGCATTTT.

The chain combines TRBV28 with TRBJ1-5; no definite D call. The V end lost 7 bases, the J end lost 0 bases, and 13 bases lay between the germline ends. Germline assignment: CDR1 MDHEN and CDR2 SYDVKM. CDR3 length: 15 residues. The CDR3 coding sequence is TGTGCCAGCACCTTAGGCAGGAATAGCAATCAGCCCCAGCATTTT. It yields the protein CASTLGRNSNQPQHF.

The chain recombines TRBV11-1 with TRBJ2-5, with 10 bases fitting TRBD2. The CDR3 sequence is 15 residues long. In germline, CDR1 is SGHAT, CDR2 FQDESV (reference sequence). The V and J ends lost 3 bases and 4 bases, in that order; junction bases with no gene match: 5. In DNA, the CDR3 is TGTGCCAGCAGCTTTCGGCTAGCGGGAGCAGAGACCCAGTACTTC. Its translation: CASSFRLAGAETQYF.

The rearrangement uses TRBV19 and TRBJ2-7; 8 positions agree with TRBD1. The V gene end was trimmed by 5 bases and the J gene end by 2 bases; junction bases not matched to a gene: 2. The CDR3 has 13 amino acids. Germline V gives CDR1 LNHDA, CDR2 SQIVND (reference sequence). The CDR3 loop is CASSPDRAYEQYF. The CDR3 DNA reads TGTGCCAGTAGTCCGGACAGGGCCTACGAGCAGTACTTC.